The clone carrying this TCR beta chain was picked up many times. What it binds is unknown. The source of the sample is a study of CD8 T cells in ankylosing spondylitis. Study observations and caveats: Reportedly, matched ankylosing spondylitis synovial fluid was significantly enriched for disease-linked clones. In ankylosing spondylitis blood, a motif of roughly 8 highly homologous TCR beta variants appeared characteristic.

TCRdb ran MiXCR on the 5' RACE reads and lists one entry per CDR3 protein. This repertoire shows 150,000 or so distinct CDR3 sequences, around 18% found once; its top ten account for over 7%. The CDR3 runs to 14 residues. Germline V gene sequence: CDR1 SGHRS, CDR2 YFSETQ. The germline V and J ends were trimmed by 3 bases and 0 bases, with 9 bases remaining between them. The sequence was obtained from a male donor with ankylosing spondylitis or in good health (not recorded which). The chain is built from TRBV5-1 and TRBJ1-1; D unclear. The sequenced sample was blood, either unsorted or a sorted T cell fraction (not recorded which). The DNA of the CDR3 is TGCGCCAGCAGCTATGAAGAGATGAACACTGAAGCTTTCTTT. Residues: CASSYEEMNTEAFF.